The rows below give T cell receptor beta chains drawn from one sample of a study of post-analysis software for immune sequencing data. TCRdb redid the calling of the PCR reads with MiXCR, one entry per CDR3 protein. The sample carries 170,000 or so distinct CDR3 sequences, 30% recorded once. Sequenced sample: blood. The receptors derive from a girl between 10 and 17 years old with multiple sclerosis. The CDR3 runs from the conserved cysteine through the conserved F or W. The D gene is left open where the match is weak. Not all rows give a size; the values are once, few, many and, for expanded clones, a class.

>few|16|TRBJ2-2|-|TRBV19
CASSPFAREDTGELFF
TGTGCCAGTAGCCCATTTGCGAGGGAGGACACCGGGGAGCTGTTTTTT
>few|15|TRBJ1-1|TRBD1|TRBV20-1
CSARKDRAFGTEAFF
TGCAGTGCTAGAAAGGACAGGGCGTTTGGTACTGAAGCTTTCTTT
>-|14|TRBJ1-1|-|TRBV27
CASSFMGGGTEAFF
TGTGCCAGCAGTTTTATGGGGGGCGGGACTGAAGCTTTCTTT
>-|14|TRBJ1-1|-|TRBV5-1
CASSLAGGSTEAFF
TGCGCCAGCAGCTTGGCCGGGGGGAGCACTGAAGCTTTCTTT
>-|19|TRBJ2-4|TRBD2|TRBV5-1
CASSFGGSGGLLAKNIQYF
TGCGCCAGCAGCTTCGGCGGTAGCGGGGGACTCTTAGCCAAAAACATTCAGTACTTC
>few|16|TRBJ2-7|TRBD1|TRBV7-2
CASSHSAGTGSYEQYF
TGTGCCAGCAGCCACAGTGCCGGGACAGGTTCCTACGAGCAGTACTTC
>few|14|TRBJ2-1|TRBD1|TRBV24-1
CATSALTGNDEQFF
TGTGCCACCAGTGCCCTGACAGGGAACGATGAGCAGTTCTTC
>many|13|TRBJ2-7|-|TRBV29-1
CSVLLWTDHEQYF
TGCAGCGTTCTACTATGGACAGACCACGAGCAGTACTTC
>many|15|TRBJ2-1|-|TRBV3-1
CASSELAPAQGEQFF
TGTGCCAGCAGCGAACTAGCACCGGCGCAAGGGGAGCAGTTCTTC
>-|14|TRBJ1-4|-|TRBV20-1
CSAPRRGTNEKLFF
TGCAGTGCCCCTCGCCGTGGGACTAATGAAAAACTGTTTTTT
>-|14|TRBJ1-5|TRBD1|TRBV12-3/TRBV12-4
CASSLTGAHQPQHF
TGTGCCAGCAGTTTGACAGGGGCCCATCAGCCCCAGCATTTT
>few|14|TRBJ1-1|-|TRBV3-1
CASSQIVEGTEAFF
TGTGCCAGCAGCCAAATCGTGGAGGGCACTGAAGCTTTCTTT
>-|14|TRBJ1-1|-|TRBV6-1
CASVEGGAGTEAFF
TGTGCCAGCGTAGAGGGGGGCGCGGGCACTGAAGCTTTCTTT
>-|16|TRBJ2-2|TRBD2|TRBV10-3
CAIRQLAVEHTGELFF
TGTGCCATCAGACAACTAGCGGTAGAACACACCGGGGAGCTGTTTTTT
>many|14|TRBJ2-1|-|TRBV20-1
CSASKPDFYNEQFF
TGCAGTGCTAGCAAGCCGGACTTCTACAATGAGCAGTTCTTC
>many|16|TRBJ2-7|TRBD2|TRBV6-1
CASSEDHTGTRYEQYF
TGTGCCAGCAGTGAAGACCACACAGGGACTAGGTACGAGCAGTACTTC
>-|14|TRBJ1-4|-|TRBV2
CASTLQITNEKLFF
TGTGCCAGCACCCTCCAGATAACTAATGAAAAACTGTTTTTT
>many|13|TRBJ2-7|-|TRBV5-1
CASQEGGTYEQYF
TGCGCCAGCCAGGAAGGTGGGACCTACGAGCAGTACTTC
>few|13|TRBJ2-7|TRBD2|TRBV20-1
CSARAGPSYEQYF
TGCAGTGCGAGAGCGGGACCCTCCTACGAGCAGTACTTC
>many|15|TRBJ2-7|-|TRBV4-2
CASSARPGAPYEQYF
TGTGCCAGCAGCGCTCGACCGGGAGCCCCCTACGAGCAGTACTTC
>many|14|TRBJ2-1|TRBD2|TRBV12-3/TRBV12-4
CASSYSGRANEQFF
TGTGCCAGCAGTTACAGCGGGAGGGCCAATGAGCAGTTCTTC
>-|13|TRBJ2-3|-|TRBV4-1
CASRPPGADTQYF
TGCGCCAGCCGACCCCCGGGCGCAGATACGCAGTATTTT
>-|14|TRBJ2-7|TRBD1|TRBV20-1
CSASRDRGNYEQYF
TGCAGTGCTAGCCGGGACAGGGGCAACTACGAGCAGTACTTC
>many|16|TRBJ2-7|TRBD2|TRBV6-6
CASCWASGSSSYEQYF
TGTGCCAGCTGTTGGGCTAGCGGGAGTAGCTCCTACGAGCAGTACTTC
>many|15|TRBJ2-7|-|TRBV7-2
CASSLGDWGSYEQYF
TGTGCCAGCAGCTTAGGGGACTGGGGCTCCTACGAGCAGTACTTC
>-|16|TRBJ2-4|-|TRBV3-1
CASRRASSLAKNIQYF
TGTGCCAGCAGACGAGCTAGTTCCCTCGCCAAAAACATTCAGTACTTC
>many|12|TRBJ2-1|-|TRBV28
CASTKVADEQFF
TGTGCCAGCACCAAAGTGGCAGATGAGCAGTTCTTC
>many|14|TRBJ2-5|-|TRBV7-7
CASSVGQYQETQYF
TGTGCTAGCAGCGTCGGGCAGTACCAAGAGACCCAGTACTTC
>many|15|TRBJ2-7|TRBD1|TRBV6-5
CASSYSRTGPYEQYF
TGTGCCAGCAGTTACTCGAGGACAGGTCCCTACGAGCAGTACTTC
>few|15|TRBJ2-1|TRBD1|TRBV19
CASSLRQGPYNEQFF
TGTGCCAGTAGTCTTCGACAGGGTCCCTACAATGAGCAGTTCTTC
>-|15|TRBJ1-2|-|TRBV20-1
CSARDPLGGDYGYTF
TGCAGTGCTAGAGATCCGTTGGGAGGGGACTATGGCTACACCTTC
>-|11|TRBJ1-1|-|TRBV24-1
CATSDEAEAFF
TGTGCCACCAGTGATGAAGCTGAAGCTTTCTTT
>-|13|TRBJ1-5|-|TRBV20-1
CSARDQSFQPQHF
TGCAGTGCTAGAGATCAAAGTTTCCAGCCCCAGCATTTT
>few|14|TRBJ2-5|TRBD2|TRBV20-1
CSAIRTSGQETQYF
TGCAGTGCTATACGGACTAGCGGCCAAGAGACCCAGTACTTC
>many|14|TRBJ1-2|-|TRBV5-1
CASSLAQQNYGYTF
TGCGCCAGCAGCTTGGCACAGCAGAACTATGGCTACACCTTC
>many|13|TRBJ2-1|-|TRBV5-6
CASNPGLFNEQFF
TGTGCCAGCAATCCGGGACTTTTCAATGAGCAGTTCTTC
>few|13|TRBJ2-5|-|TRBV14
CASSQRIQETQYF
TGTGCCAGCAGCCAACGTATCCAAGAGACCCAGTACTTC
>few|14|TRBJ2-2|TRBD1|TRBV20-1
CSASRDRATGELFF
TGCAGTGCTTCCCGGGACAGGGCCACCGGGGAGCTGTTTTTT
>many|13|TRBJ2-1|-|TRBV29-1
CSVEPKGVYEQFF
TGCAGCGTCGAACCCAAAGGGGTATATGAGCAGTTCTTC
>few|18|TRBJ2-4|TRBD2|TRBV28
CASSRGTSGRAVKNIQYF
TGTGCCAGCAGCCGCGGGACTAGCGGGAGGGCTGTCAAAAACATTCAGTACTTC
>medium-sized|18|TRBJ2-5|-|TRBV10-3
CAISLRPWVCGGKETQYF
TGTGCCATCAGTCTTCGCCCCTGGGTTTGTGGCGGTAAAGAGACCCAGTACTTC
>once|16|TRBJ2-3|-|TRBV14
CASSQLDAGRTDTQYF
TGTGCCAGCAGCCAATTGGATGCGGGGCGCACAGATACGCAGTATTTT
>-|14|TRBJ1-1|TRBD1|TRBV5-1
CASSSDRVWPEAFF
TGCGCCAGCAGCTCAGACAGGGTTTGGCCTGAAGCTTTCTTT
>-|19|TRBJ2-6|TRBD2|TRBV3-1
CASSRGQGLAGAGANVLTF
TGTGCCAGCAGCCGCGGCCAAGGACTAGCGGGAGCGGGGGCCAACGTCCTGACTTTC
>many|16|TRBJ2-6|TRBD1|TRBV4-2
CASSPDTGDGANVLTF
TGTGCCAGCAGCCCAGACACAGGGGACGGGGCCAACGTCCTGACTTTC